The 12 T cell receptor beta chains below come from one sample, sequenced in a study of control samples from healthy donors and cancer patients (dated by TCRdb to 2018 to 2021). Libraries were built with the immunoSEQ multiplex PCR assay. TCRdb carries this immuneACCESS record with in-frame sequences only. Its versions omit some clonotypes, under half of them owing to an unresolved V gene in the studies checked, with the rest unexplained. Present in this sample are about 110,000 clones, roughly four fifths of which were seen just once. Roughly 6.5% of the sample is held by the ten biggest clonotypes. What was sequenced was blood. The receptors were gathered from a man between 18 and 29 years old in good health.

The V and J genes are TRBV19 and TRBJ1-6; 8 nucleotides line up with TRBD1. The CDR3 has 15 amino acids. The ends lost 4 bases at V and 5 bases at J; junction bases unmatched: 4. Germline V lookup: CDR1 LNHDA, CDR2 SQIVND (reference sequence). In DNA form, the CDR3 reads TGTGCCAGTAGTAAAAGACAGGGGAATAATTCACCCCTCCACTTT. Its translation is CASSKRQGNNSPLHF. Filled out from reference TRBV19 and TRBJ1-6, the complete variable domain reads DGGITQSPKYLFRKEGQNVTLSCEQNLNHDAMYWYRQDPGQGLRLIYYSQIVNDFQKGDIAEGYSVSREKKESFPLTVTSAQKNPTAFYLCASSKRQGNNSPLHFGNGTRLTVT.

The CDR3 region is CASSQGGGEAFF. Here the CDR3 DNA reads TGTGCCAGCAGTCAGGGGGGCGGTGAAGCTTTCTTT. The genes are TRBV27 and TRBJ1-1, with 7 positions matching TRBD1. This CDR3 has 12 amino acids. J gave up 7 bases and V 5 bases, and 4 bases lay outside the gene matches. The germline gives CDR1 MNHEY, CDR2 SMNVEV (reference sequence).

The V gene is TRBV2, the J gene TRBJ1-5; a weak D match, TRBD1 (5 bases). Germline V gene data show CDR1 as SNHLY and CDR2 as FYNNEI. V lost 5 bases and J lost 1, with 15 bases in between. The CDR3 loop spans 16 amino acids. CDR3 region: CASSNTGTASNQPQHF. As DNA, the CDR3 is TGTGCCAGCAGTAACACCGGGACCGCAAGCAATCAGCCCCAGCATTTT.

A few counts support this clone. The chain links TRBV7-9 to TRBJ1-2; 9 bases are a match to TRBD1. The CDR3 consists of 14 residues. Germline V CDR1 and CDR2: SEHNR, FQNEAQ (reference sequence). V was pared by 4 bases and J by 4 bases, with 4 bases of the junction left unmatched. The CDR3, as DNA: TGTGCCAGCAGCTCGTCGACAGGGGGCTATGGCTACACCTTC. Encoded protein: CASSSSTGGYGYTF.

This chain links TRBV28 with TRBJ2-1; either TRBD1 or TRBD2 may supply D (5 bases each). CDR1 MDHEN and CDR2 SYDVKM come from the germline V gene. The CDR3 is made up of 14 amino acids. The V and J ends lost 6 bases and 4 bases respectively, with 13 bases between them. The CDR3: CASRSGRKYNEQFF. CDR3 nucleotides: TGTGCCAGCAGATCGGGGCGAAAATACAATGAGCAGTTCTTC.

V usage is TRBV6-5 and J usage is TRBJ2-6; D is unresolved. Per the germline V gene, CDR1 is MNHEY and CDR2 is SVGAGI. V was trimmed by 7 bases and J by 0 bases, leaving 10 bases between them. This CDR3 has 15 amino acids. The CDR3 nucleotides read TGTGCCAGCAACCCCCGGAACTCTGGGGCCAACGTCCTGACTTTC. This codes for CASNPRNSGANVLTF.

V and J are TRBV5-4 and TRBJ1-2; D might be TRBD1 (6 bases). Trimming took off 1 base at V and 8 bases at J, with 15 bases between the two ends. This CDR3 spans 14 amino acids. CDR1 and CDR2 (germline): SGHNT, YYREEE (reference sequence). The CDR3 loop is CASSLLVSGVGYTF. As DNA, the CDR3 is TGTGCCAGCAGCTTGCTGGTGTCAGGGGTAGGCTACACCTTC. The full variable domain, completed using reference TRBV5-4 and TRBJ1-2, is ETGVTQSPTHLIKTRGQQVTLRCSSQSGHNTVSWYQQALGQGPQFIFQYYREEENGRGNFPPRFSGLQFPNYSSELNVNALELDDSALYLCASSLLVSGVGYTFGSGTRLTVV.

The chain has TRBV6-5 and TRBJ2-7, with 9 bases fitting TRBD1. The germline V gene has CDR1 MNHEY and CDR2 SVGAGI. Germline trimming cut 7 bases from V and 8 bases from J; bases unmatched to any gene: 12. The CDR3 contains 14 residues. CDR3: CASNAGTGYLKQYV. In DNA form, the CDR3 reads TGTGCCAGCAACGCCGGGACAGGGTATTTGAAGCAGTACGTC.

The chain uses TRBV5-1 and TRBJ2-5; a possible D gene is TRBD1 (6 bases). The CDR3 runs 15 residues. V was pared by 4 bases and J by 5 bases, with 18 bases between. The V gene's germline CDR1 is SGHRS and CDR2 YFSETQ. In DNA form, the CDR3 reads TGCGCCAGCAGCACGGGGACCCTAAGGGGGGAGACCCAGTACTTC. Protein sequence: CASSTGTLRGETQYF.

This clone has a handful of counts. The rearrangement joins TRBV15 to TRBJ1-5; 7 bases fit TRBD1. J was trimmed by 1 base and V by 4 bases; bases with no gene match: 16. Germline lookup yields CDR1 LNHNV and CDR2 YYDKDF (reference sequence). The CDR3 has 19 residues. The CDR3, as DNA: TGTGCCACCAGCACCAGACAGGGCGGTGGGTACTGGAGCAATCAGCCCCAGCATTTT. Translation: CATSTRQGGGYWSNQPQHF.

The gene calls are TRBV5-1 and TRBJ2-4, with 10 bases lining up with TRBD1. Germline V gives CDR1 SGHRS, CDR2 YFSETQ. This CDR3 has 16 residues. V trimming: 3 bases; J trimming: 1 base; junction bases outside the gene matches: 4. The CDR3 sequence: CASSSTGGFAKNIQYF. CDR3 DNA sequence: TGCGCCAGCAGCTCGACAGGGGGCTTCGCCAAAAACATTCAGTACTTC.

The CDR3 DNA reads as TGTGCCAGCTCACTAACTAGCGGGGGCCTTAGCACAGATACGCAGTATTTT. Its protein is CASSLTSGGLSTDTQYF. V is TRBV18 and J is TRBJ2-3, with 11 bases identical to TRBD2. The V and J ends lost 4 bases and 0 bases, in that order; junction bases with no gene match: 6. CDR3 length: 17 amino acids. Germline V gene data show CDR1 as KGHSH and CDR2 as LQKENI.